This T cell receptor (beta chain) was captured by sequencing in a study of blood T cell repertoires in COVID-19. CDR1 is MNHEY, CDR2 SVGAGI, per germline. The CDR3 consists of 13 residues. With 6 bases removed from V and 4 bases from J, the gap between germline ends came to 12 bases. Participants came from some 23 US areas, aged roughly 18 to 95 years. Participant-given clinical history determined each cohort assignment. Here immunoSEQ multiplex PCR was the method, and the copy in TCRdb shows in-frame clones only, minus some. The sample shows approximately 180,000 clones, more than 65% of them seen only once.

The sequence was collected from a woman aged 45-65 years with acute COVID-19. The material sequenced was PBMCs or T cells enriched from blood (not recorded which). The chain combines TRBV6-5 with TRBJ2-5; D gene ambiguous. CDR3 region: CASSPQFGETQYF. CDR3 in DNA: TGTGCCAGCAGCCCGCAGTTTGGAGAGACCCAGTACTTC.